This T cell receptor beta chain is drawn from a study of control samples from healthy donors and cancer patients. The data were produced by immunoSEQ multiplex PCR, yet TCRdb's version contains in-frame clones alone and is incomplete. The sample records about 160,000 clones, about 94% being singletons. CDR3 length: 14 amino acids. Trimming took off 2 bases at V and 4 bases at J, with 11 bases between the two ends. Germline V CDR1 and CDR2: SGHTA, FQGNSA. The sequenced sample was blood. This receptor was obtained from a middle-aged woman in good health. The V and J genes are TRBV7-2 and TRBJ1-2; D possibly corresponds to TRBD1 (6 bases). CDR3 residues: CASSLRQGFYGYTF. The CDR3 DNA is TGTGCCAGCAGCTTACGGCAGGGGTTCTATGGCTACACCTTC.